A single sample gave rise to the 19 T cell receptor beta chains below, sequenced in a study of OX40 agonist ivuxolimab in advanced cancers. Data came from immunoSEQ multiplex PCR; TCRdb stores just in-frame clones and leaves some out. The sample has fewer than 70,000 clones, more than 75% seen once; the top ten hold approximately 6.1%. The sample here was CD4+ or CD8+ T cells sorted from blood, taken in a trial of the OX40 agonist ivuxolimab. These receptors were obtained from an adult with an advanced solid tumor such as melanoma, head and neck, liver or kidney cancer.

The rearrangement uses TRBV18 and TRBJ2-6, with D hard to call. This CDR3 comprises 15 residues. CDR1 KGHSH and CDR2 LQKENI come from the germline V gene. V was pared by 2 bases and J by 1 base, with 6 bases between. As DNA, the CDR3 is TGTGCCAGCTCACCAATGTCATCTGGGGCCAACGTCCTGACTTTC. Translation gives CASSPMSSGANVLTF.

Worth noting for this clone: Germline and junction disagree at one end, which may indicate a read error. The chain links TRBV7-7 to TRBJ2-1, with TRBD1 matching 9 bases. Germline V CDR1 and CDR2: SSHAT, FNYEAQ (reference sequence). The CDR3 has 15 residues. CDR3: CASSSTGGPYNEQFF. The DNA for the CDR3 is TGTGCTAGCAGCTCGACAGGGGGGCCCTACAATGAGCAGTTCTTC.

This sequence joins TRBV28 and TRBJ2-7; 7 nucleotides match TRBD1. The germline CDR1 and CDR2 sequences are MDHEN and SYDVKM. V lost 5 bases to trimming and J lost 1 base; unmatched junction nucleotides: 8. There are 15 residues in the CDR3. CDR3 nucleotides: TGTGCCAGCAGTCCGACCGGGACAGAATCCTACGAGCAGTACTTC. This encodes CASSPTGTESYEQYF.

The CDR3 DNA reads as TGTGCCAGCAGGGGCCAGGGAAATTTAGCCTACGAGCAGTACTTC. Encoded protein: CASRGQGNLAYEQYF. V usage is TRBV28 and J usage is TRBJ2-7; a weak D match, TRBD1 (5 bases). Germline CDR1 is MDHEN and CDR2 is SYDVKM. The CDR3 contains 15 residues. V dropped 6 bases and J dropped 2 bases, with 17 bases sitting between them. Using reference TRBV28 and TRBJ2-7 for the parts outside the CDR3, the full variable domain is DVKVTQSSRYLVKRTGEKVFLECVQDMDHENMFWYRQDPGLGLRLIYFSYDVKMKEKGDIPEGYSVSREKKERFSLILESASTNQTSMYLCASRGQGNLAYEQYFGPGTRLTVT.

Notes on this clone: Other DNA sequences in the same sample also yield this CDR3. The DNA of the CDR3 is TGTGCCAGCAGCTTAGTTGGGGAGCAGTACTTC. It specifies CASSLVGEQYF. The gene calls are TRBV7-8 and TRBJ2-7, with unresolved D. Germline lookup yields CDR1 SGHVS and CDR2 FQNEAQ. Trimming shortened V by 1 base and J by 7 bases, and 5 bases separated the two germline ends. The CDR3 extends over 11 amino acids.

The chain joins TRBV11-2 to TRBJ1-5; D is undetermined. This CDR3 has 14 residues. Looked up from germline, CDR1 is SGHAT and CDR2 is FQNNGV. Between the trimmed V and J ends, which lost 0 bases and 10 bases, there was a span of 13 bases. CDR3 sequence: CASSLDIYGGPQHF. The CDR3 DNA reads TGTGCCAGCAGCTTAGATATCTACGGCGGCCCCCAGCATTTT.

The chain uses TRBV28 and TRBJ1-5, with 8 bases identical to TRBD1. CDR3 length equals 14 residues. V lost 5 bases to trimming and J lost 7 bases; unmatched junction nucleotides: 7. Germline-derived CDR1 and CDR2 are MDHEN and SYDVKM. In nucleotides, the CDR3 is TGTGCCAGCAGTGACCCAGGGGGCCAGCAGCCCCAGCATTTT. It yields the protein CASSDPGGQQPQHF.

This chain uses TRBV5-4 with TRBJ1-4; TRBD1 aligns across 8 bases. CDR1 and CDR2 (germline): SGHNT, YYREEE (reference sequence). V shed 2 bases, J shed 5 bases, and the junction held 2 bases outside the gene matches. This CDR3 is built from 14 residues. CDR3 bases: TGTGCCAGCAGCTTCAGGGGGCAGAATGAAAAACTGTTTTTT. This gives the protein CASSFRGQNEKLFF. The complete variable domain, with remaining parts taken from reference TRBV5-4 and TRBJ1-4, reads ETGVTQSPTHLIKTRGQQVTLRCSSQSGHNTVSWYQQALGQGPQFIFQYYREEENGRGNFPPRFSGLQFPNYSSELNVNALELDDSALYLCASSFRGQNEKLFFGSGTQLSVL.

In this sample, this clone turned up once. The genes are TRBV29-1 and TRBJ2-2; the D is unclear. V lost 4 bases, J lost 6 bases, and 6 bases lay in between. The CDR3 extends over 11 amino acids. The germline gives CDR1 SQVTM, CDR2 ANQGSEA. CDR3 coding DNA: TGCAGCGTTGCTTCTCCCGGGGAGCTGTTTTTT. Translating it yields CSVASPGELFF.

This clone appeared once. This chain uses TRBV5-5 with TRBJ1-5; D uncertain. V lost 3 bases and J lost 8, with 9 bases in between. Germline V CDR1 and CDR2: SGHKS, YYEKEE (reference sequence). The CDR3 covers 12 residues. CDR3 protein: CASSSAGEPQHF. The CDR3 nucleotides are TGTGCCAGCAGCTCTGCTGGGGAGCCCCAGCATTTT. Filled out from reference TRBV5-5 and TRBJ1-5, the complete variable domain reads DAGVTQSPTHLIKTRGQQVTLRCSPISGHKSVSWYQQVLGQGPQFIFQYYEKEERGRGNFPDRFSARQFPNYSSELNVNALLLGDSALYLCASSSAGEPQHFGDGTRLSIL.

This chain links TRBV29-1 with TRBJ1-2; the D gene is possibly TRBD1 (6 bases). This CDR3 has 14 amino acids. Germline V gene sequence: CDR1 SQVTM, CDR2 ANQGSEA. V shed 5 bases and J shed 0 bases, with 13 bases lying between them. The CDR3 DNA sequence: TGCAGCGTTCCGACAGGAAAAGCTAACTATGGCTACACCTTC. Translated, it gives CSVPTGKANYGYTF.

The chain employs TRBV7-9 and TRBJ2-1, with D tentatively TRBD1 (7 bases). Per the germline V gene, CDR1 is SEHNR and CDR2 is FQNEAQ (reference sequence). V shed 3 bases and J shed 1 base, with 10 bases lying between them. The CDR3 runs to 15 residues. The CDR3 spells CASSFPGGSYNEQFF. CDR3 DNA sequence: TGTGCCAGCAGCTTTCCAGGGGGGTCCTACAATGAGCAGTTCTTC.

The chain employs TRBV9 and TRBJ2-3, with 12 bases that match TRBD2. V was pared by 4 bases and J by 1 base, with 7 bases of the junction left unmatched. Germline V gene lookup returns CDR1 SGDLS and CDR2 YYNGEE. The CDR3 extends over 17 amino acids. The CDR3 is CASSPPGLAGGTDTQYF. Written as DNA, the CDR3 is TGTGCCAGCAGCCCTCCGGGACTAGCGGGCGGCACAGATACGCAGTATTTT.

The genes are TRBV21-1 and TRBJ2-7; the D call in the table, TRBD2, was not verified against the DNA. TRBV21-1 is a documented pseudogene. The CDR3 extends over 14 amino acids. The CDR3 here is CASSITGLIYEQYF. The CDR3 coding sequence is TGTGCCAGCAGCATTACGGGACTGATCTACGAGCAGTACTTC.

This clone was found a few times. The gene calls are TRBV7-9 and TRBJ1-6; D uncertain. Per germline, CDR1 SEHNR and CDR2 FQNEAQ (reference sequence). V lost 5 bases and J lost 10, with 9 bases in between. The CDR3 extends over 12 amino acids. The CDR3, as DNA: TGTGCCAGCAGCCATCAAGGCTCACCCCTCCACTTT. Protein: CASSHQGSPLHF.

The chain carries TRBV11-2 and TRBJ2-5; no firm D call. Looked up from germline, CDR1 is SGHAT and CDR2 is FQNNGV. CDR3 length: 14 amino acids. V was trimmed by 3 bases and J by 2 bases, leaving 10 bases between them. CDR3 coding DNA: TGTGCCAGCAGCTTCGCTAGGGAACAAGAGACCCAGTACTTC. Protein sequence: CASSFAREQETQYF.

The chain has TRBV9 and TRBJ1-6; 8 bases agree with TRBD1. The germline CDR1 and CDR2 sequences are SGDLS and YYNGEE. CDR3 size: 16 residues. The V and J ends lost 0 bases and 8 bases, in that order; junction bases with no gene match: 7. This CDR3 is CASSVGSGTGDSPLHF. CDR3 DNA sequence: TGTGCCAGCAGCGTAGGATCGGGGACAGGTGATTCACCCCTCCACTTT.

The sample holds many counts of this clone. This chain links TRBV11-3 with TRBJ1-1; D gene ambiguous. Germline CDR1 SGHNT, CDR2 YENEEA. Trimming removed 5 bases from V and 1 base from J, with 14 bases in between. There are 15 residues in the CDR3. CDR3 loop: CASSTFGLRNTEAFF. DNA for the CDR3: TGTGCCAGCAGCACCTTCGGACTGAGGAACACTGAAGCTTTCTTT.

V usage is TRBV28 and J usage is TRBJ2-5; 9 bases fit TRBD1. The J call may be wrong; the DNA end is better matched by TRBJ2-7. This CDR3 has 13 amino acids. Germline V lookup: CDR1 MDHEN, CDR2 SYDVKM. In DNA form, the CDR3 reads TGTGCCAGCACCTTACGGACAGGGGACGAGCAGTACTTC. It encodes CASTLRTGDEQYF.